This TCR beta chain was sequenced in a study of spatial heterogeneity in lung cancer. Overall study: The average appearance count of each unique TCR and UMI combination in raw reads was more than 9.5.

The presence of a unique molecular identifier marked each TCR cDNA molecule. TCRdb re-derived calls from the 5' RACE reads in MiXCR, one entry per CDR3 protein. Of 77,000 or so distinct CDR3 sequences listed, approximately 20% were seen once; the top ten hold 5% to 8%. Time point noted: sample taken at primary tumor resection. Sequencing covered unsorted whole RNA taken from tumor, nontumor lung or frozen PBMC. The donor population consisted of 72 patients with untreated, early-stage non-small cell lung cancer. This CDR3 is 16 amino acids long. V gave up 4 bases and J gave up 3 bases; unmatched junction bases: 6. Germline assignment: CDR1 SGHNT and CDR2 YYREEE (reference sequence). This clonotype was found a few times.

The material sequenced was PBMCs, taken at surgery. The origin of this receptor is a male donor with early-stage non-small cell lung cancer. The V and J genes are TRBV5-4 and TRBJ2-2, with 10 positions matching TRBD2. The CDR3 reads CASSANLAGDTGELFF. The CDR3 bases are TGTGCCAGCAGCGCAAACCTAGCGGGAGACACCGGGGAGCTGTTTTTT. The variable domain in full, completed from reference TRBV5-4 and TRBJ2-2, reads ETGVTQSPTHLIKTRGQQVTLRCSSQSGHNTVSWYQQALGQGPQFIFQYYREEENGRGNFPPRFSGLQFPNYSSELNVNALELDDSALYLCASSANLAGDTGELFFGEGSRLTVL.